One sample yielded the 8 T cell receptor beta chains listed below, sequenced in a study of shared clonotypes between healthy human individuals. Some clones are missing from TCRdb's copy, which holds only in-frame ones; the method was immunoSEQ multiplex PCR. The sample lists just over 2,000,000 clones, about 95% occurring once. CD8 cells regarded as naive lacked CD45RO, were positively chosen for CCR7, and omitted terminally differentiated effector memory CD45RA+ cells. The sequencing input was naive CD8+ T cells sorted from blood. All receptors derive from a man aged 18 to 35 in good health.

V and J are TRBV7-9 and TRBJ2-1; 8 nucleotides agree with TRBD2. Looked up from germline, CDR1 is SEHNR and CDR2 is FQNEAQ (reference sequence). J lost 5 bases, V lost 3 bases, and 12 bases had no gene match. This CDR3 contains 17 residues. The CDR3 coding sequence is TGTGCCAGCAGCTTCCCCGCGGAAGCGGGGGTCGACAATGAGCAGTTCTTC. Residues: CASSFPAEAGVDNEQFF.

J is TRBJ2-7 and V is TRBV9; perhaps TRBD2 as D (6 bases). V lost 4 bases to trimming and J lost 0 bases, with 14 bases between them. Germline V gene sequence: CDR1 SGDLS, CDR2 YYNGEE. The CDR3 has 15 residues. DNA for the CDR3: TGTGCCAGCAGCTTCGGGACTCTTTCCTCCTACGAGCAGTACTTC. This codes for CASSFGTLSSYEQYF. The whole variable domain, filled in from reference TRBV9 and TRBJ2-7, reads DSGVTQTPKHLITATGQRVTLRCSPRSGDLSVYWYQQSLDQGLQFLIQYYNGEERAKGNILERFSAQQFPDLHSELNLSSLELGDSALYFCASSFGTLSSYEQYFGPGTRLTVT.

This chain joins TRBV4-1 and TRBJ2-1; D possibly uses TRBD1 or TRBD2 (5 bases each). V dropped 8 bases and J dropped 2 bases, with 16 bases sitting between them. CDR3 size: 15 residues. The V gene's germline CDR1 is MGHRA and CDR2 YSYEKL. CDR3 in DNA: TGCGCCAGCTTCGATCCCGGGGACCCCTACAATGAGCAGTTCTTC. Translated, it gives CASFDPGDPYNEQFF.

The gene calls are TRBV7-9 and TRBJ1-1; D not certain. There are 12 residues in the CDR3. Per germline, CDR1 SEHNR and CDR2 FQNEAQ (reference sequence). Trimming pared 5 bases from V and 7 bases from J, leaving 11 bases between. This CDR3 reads CASSPFGVEAFF. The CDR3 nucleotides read TGTGCCAGCAGCCCCTTTGGCGTTGAAGCTTTCTTT.

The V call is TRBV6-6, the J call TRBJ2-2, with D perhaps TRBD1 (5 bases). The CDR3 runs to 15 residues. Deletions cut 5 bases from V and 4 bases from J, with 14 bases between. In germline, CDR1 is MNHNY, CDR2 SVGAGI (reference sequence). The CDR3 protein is CASSLRSGLTGELFF. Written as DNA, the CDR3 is TGTGCCAGCAGTCTACGATCAGGGCTCACCGGGGAGCTGTTTTTT.

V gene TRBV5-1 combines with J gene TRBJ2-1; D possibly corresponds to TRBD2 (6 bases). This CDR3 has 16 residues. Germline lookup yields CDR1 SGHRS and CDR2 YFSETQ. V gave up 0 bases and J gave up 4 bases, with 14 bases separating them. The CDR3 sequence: CASSLAISGFYNEQFF. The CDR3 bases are TGCGCCAGCAGCTTGGCGATTAGCGGCTTTTACAATGAGCAGTTCTTC.

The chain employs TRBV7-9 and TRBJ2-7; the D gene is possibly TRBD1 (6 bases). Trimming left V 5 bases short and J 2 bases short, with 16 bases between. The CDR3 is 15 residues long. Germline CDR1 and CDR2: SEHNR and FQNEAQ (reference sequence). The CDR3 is CASSHPSGHPYEQYF. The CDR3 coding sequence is TGTGCCAGCAGCCACCCCTCGGGACACCCCTACGAGCAGTACTTC.

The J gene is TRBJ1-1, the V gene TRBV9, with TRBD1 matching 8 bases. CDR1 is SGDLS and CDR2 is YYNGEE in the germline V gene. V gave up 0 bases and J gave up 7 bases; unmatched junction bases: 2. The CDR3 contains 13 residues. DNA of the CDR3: TGTGCCAGCAGCGTAGGACAGGGGAATGAAGCTTTCTTT. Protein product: CASSVGQGNEAFF.